This T cell receptor (beta chain) was identified in a study of blood T cell repertoires in COVID-19. At the level of the study: There were acute and convalescent COVID-19 samples, and they came from the United States, Italy and Spain. PBMCs, B-cell-depleted T cells, or T cells provided the cDNA or gDNA that made up the material.

V dropped 1 base and J dropped 10 bases, with 14 bases sitting between them. The CDR3 is 14 residues long. Germline CDR1 and CDR2: SNHLY and FYNNEI. Authors' processing steps: Counts of nucleated cells, estimated from reference gene primer amplification, were obtained. Only in-frame clones appear in the TCRdb table, and some are missing; sequencing was by immunoSEQ multiplex PCR. V and J calls and clone size are those listed in that table; D and trimming were worked out from the DNA. This sample yields more than 85,000 clones, of which 70% to 90% are seen a single time; 4% to 5.5% belongs to the top ten.

The receptor's source is a human donor in a cohort sampled during active COVID-19. Material for sequencing was peripheral blood. The chain joins TRBV2 to TRBJ2-1; D not certain. The DNA for the CDR3 is TGTGCCAGCAGTGAAGGTTTATTAGCACAAGAGCAGTTCTTC. It translates to CASSEGLLAQEQFF.